One sample yielded the 15 T cell receptor beta chains listed below, sequenced in a study of radiotherapy plus CTLA-4 blockade in lung cancer. Repertoires were generated with immunoSEQ multiplex PCR, while TCRdb's copy carries only in-frame clones and drops some. The table lists some 32,000 clones, 70% of them singletons. The specimen was peripheral blood, collected from a patient treated with radiotherapy plus ipilimumab. These receptors all come from a human donor with non-small cell lung cancer who had stable disease on radiotherapy plus ipilimumab.

V usage is TRBV7-9 and J usage is TRBJ1-1, with TRBD1 identical over 9 bases. The germline V gene has CDR1 SEHNR and CDR2 FQNEAQ (reference sequence). The CDR3 covers 15 residues. V shed 1 base and J 5 bases; nucleotides not matched to a gene: 5. CDR3 protein: CASSLGDREGTEAFF. CDR3 sequence (DNA): TGTGCCAGCAGCTTAGGGGACAGGGAGGGGACTGAAGCTTTCTTT.

The genes are TRBV5-1 and TRBJ2-7; D not certain. The CDR3 sequence is 10 residues long. Germline CDR1 and CDR2: SGHRS and YFSETQ. V was shortened by 5 bases and J by 5 bases, with 5 bases between the two germline ends. The CDR3: CASRGHEQYF. CDR3 DNA: TGCGCCAGCAGGGGCCACGAGCAGTACTTC.

The CDR3 sequence: CASSLVRAGIYEQYF. Here the CDR3 DNA reads TGTGCCAGCAGTTTAGTGAGGGCGGGAATCTACGAGCAGTACTTC. This chain connects TRBV27 to TRBJ2-7; perhaps TRBD2 as D (6 bases). CDR1 is MNHEY and CDR2 is SMNVEV in the germline V gene (reference sequence). This CDR3 has 15 amino acids. Deletions cut 2 bases from V and 3 bases from J, with 14 bases between.

V and J are TRBV28 and TRBJ2-1, with 7 bases aligning to TRBD1. The CDR3 has 15 residues. CDR1 MDHEN and CDR2 SYDVKM come from the germline V gene. V dropped 3 bases and J dropped 3; count of bases not matched to a gene: 5. The CDR3, as DNA: TGTGCCAGCAGTTTGACCACAGGGGTCTACAATGAGCAGTTCTTC. Translation gives CASSLTTGVYNEQFF.

This clone has a single count. The chain carries TRBV7-2 and TRBJ2-1; no clear D. V gave up 1 base and J gave up 6 bases, with 10 bases separating them. This CDR3 contains 14 residues. Germline V CDR1 and CDR2: SGHTA, FQGNSA. The CDR3: CASSLDYSINEQFF. CDR3 DNA sequence: TGTGCCAGCAGCTTAGATTACTCAATCAATGAGCAGTTCTTC.

This clone was recorded once. This chain connects TRBV2 to TRBJ2-1; possibly TRBD2 for D (5 bases). V was shortened by 2 bases and J by 0 bases, with 8 bases between the two germline ends. Germline CDR1 SNHLY, CDR2 FYNNEI. The CDR3 totals 15 residues. CDR3 DNA: TGTGCCAGCAGTGAATGGGAGAGCTCCTACAATGAGCAGTTCTTC. Translating gives CASSEWESSYNEQFF.

The sample holds one count of this clone. The chain carries TRBV5-4 and TRBJ2-5; 11 bases match TRBD1. The CDR3 sequence is 16 residues long. Germline assignment: CDR1 SGHNT and CDR2 YYREEE (reference sequence). With V trimmed by 4 bases and J by 1 base, 6 bases remained unmatched. The CDR3 DNA follows: TGTGCCAGCAGCCGGACAGGGGGCGGGGGCCAAGAGACCCAGTACTTC. Translated, it gives CASSRTGGGGQETQYF.

The rearrangement links TRBV12-5 to TRBJ1-1, with a possible D match to TRBD1 (5 bases). This CDR3 has 13 amino acids. Trimming shortened V by 0 bases and J by 9 bases, and 11 bases separated the two germline ends. Per germline, CDR1 LGHNT and CDR2 FRNRAP. The CDR3 coding sequence is TGTGCTAGTGGTTTGGTACAGAGGGGCCAAGCTTTCTTT. It is translated as CASGLVQRGQAFF.

This rearrangement joins TRBV5-6 to TRBJ2-4, with D perhaps matching TRBD1 or TRBD2 (5 bases each). Deletions cut 1 base from V and 10 bases from J, with 21 bases between. Germline V lookup: CDR1 SGHDT, CDR2 YYEEEE. The CDR3 is 16 amino acids. For the CDR3, the DNA is TGTGCCAGCAGCTTGTTGGCGCAAGCCCTTGGGGGTATTCAGTACTTC. As protein: CASSLLAQALGGIQYF.

The chain links TRBV2 to TRBJ2-2, with D maybe TRBD2 (6 bases). CDR1 is SNHLY, CDR2 FYNNEI, per germline. The CDR3 is made up of 16 amino acids. The V end lost 6 bases, the J end lost 5 bases, and 19 bases lay between the germline ends. The CDR3 DNA sequence: TGTGCCAGCAGGGGGGGAAAACTAGCTCTTACCGGGGAGCTGTTTTTT. Protein product: CASRGGKLALTGELFF.

This chain uses TRBV11-3 with TRBJ2-2; D unclear. CDR3 size: 14 residues. Germline V gives CDR1 SGHNT, CDR2 YENEEA. V gave up 4 bases and J gave up 8 bases, with 14 bases separating them. Written as DNA, the CDR3 is TGTGCCAGCAGCTCCGGCACTATAACGGGGGAGCTGTTTTTT. The encoded protein is CASSSGTITGELFF.

The rearrangement uses TRBV29-1 and TRBJ1-2; D is perhaps TRBD1 (6 bases). Germline V gene lookup returns CDR1 SQVTM and CDR2 ANQGSEA. V shed 4 bases and J shed 4 bases, with 10 bases lying between them. This CDR3 is built from 12 residues. The CDR3 protein is CSVGSGAYGYTF. Here the CDR3 DNA reads TGCAGCGTTGGTTCAGGGGCCTATGGCTACACCTTC.

The chain carries TRBV11-3 and TRBJ2-7; 8 nucleotides align to TRBD1. Germline V gives CDR1 SGHNT, CDR2 YENEEA. J lost 3 bases, V lost 1 base, and 5 bases had no gene match. CDR3 size: 15 residues. The CDR3 nucleotides are TGTGCCAGCAGCTTAGGGGGACAGGCGCGCTACGAGCAGTACTTC. Encoded protein: CASSLGGQARYEQYF.

CDR3 in DNA: TGTGCCAGCAGTTACTCGACAAGGGGAGCGGGCTACGAGCAGTACTTC. Translation: CASSYSTRGAGYEQYF. The chain is built from TRBV6-5 and TRBJ2-7, with TRBD2 as a possible D gene (6 bases). The CDR3 consists of 16 residues. The germline V gene has CDR1 MNHEY and CDR2 SVGAGI. Trimming stripped 0 bases from V and 3 bases from J, with 15 bases between.

This rearrangement joins TRBV5-6 to TRBJ1-1; D not resolved. The CDR3 is made up of 13 amino acids. The germline V gene has CDR1 SGHDT and CDR2 YYEEEE. The V end lost 4 bases, the J end lost 0 bases, and 7 bases lay between the germline ends. The CDR3 nucleotides are TGTGCCAGCAGCCCCCAATTGAACACTGAAGCTTTCTTT. Translated: CASSPQLNTEAFF.